The 20 T cell receptor beta chains in this list originate from one sample, sequenced in a study of T cell responses to AZD1222 COVID-19 vaccine. Here immunoSEQ multiplex PCR was the method, and the copy in TCRdb shows in-frame clones only, minus some. The sample includes roughly 79,000 clones, more than 75% seen only once; the top ten take around a fifth. The specimen was peripheral blood, collected on day 0 of AZD1222 vaccination. The source is an adult in good health.

This chain uses TRBV4-3 with TRBJ2-7; 7 bases align to TRBD2. The V and J ends lost 1 base and 3 bases, in that order; junction bases with no gene match: 6. The length of the CDR3 is 15 residues. Germline lookup yields CDR1 LGHNA and CDR2 YSLEER. CDR3 sequence: CASSQAASGIYEQYF. The CDR3 DNA sequence: TGCGCCAGCAGCCAAGCGGCTAGCGGAATCTACGAGCAGTACTTC.

The chain joins TRBV6-6 to TRBJ1-6; no clear D gene. Trimming stripped 5 bases from V and 7 bases from J, with 9 bases between. Germline loops: CDR1 MNHNY, CDR2 SVGAGI (reference sequence). CDR3 length equals 13 residues. The CDR3 is CASSSQENSPLHF. DNA for the CDR3: TGTGCCAGCAGTAGCCAGGAAAATTCACCCCTCCACTTT.

The rearrangement links TRBV4-1 to TRBJ1-5; tentatively, D is TRBD1 (6 bases). Germline CDR1 MGHRA, CDR2 YSYEKL. V was trimmed by 1 base and J by 0 bases, leaving 10 bases between them. The CDR3 covers 16 residues. The CDR3 region has the DNA TGCGCCAGCAGCCAAGCGTACAGGGCTAGCAATCAGCCCCAGCATTTT. Protein product: CASSQAYRASNQPQHF.

This clone turned up a few times. The chain employs TRBV5-1 and TRBJ2-3, with 12 bases fitting TRBD2. The CDR3 runs 16 residues. Germline values: CDR1 SGHRS, CDR2 YFSETQ. Unmatched junction bases numbered 3, after V lost 0 bases and J lost 4 bases. The CDR3 DNA follows: TGCGCCAGCAGCTTGGGGACTAGCGGGACTGCAGATACGCAGTATTTT. This codes for CASSLGTSGTADTQYF.

The J gene is TRBJ2-6, the V gene TRBV28, with D perhaps TRBD1 (6 bases). The CDR3 runs 19 residues. Germline assignment: CDR1 MDHEN and CDR2 SYDVKM. Trimming cost V 3 bases and J 1 base, with 19 bases left between them. CDR3 amino acids: CASSFLRFRGPSGANVLTF. Written as DNA, the CDR3 is TGTGCCAGCAGTTTTCTTCGTTTCAGGGGACCTTCTGGGGCCAACGTCCTGACTTTC.

Worth noting for this clone: Other DNA sequences in this specimen translate into the identical CDR3. The rearrangement uses TRBV5-1 and TRBJ1-1; 8 bases agree with TRBD1. The CDR3 contains 15 residues. V lost 2 bases and J lost 1; bases outside the gene matches: 4. Germline V gene lookup returns CDR1 SGHRS and CDR2 YFSETQ. The CDR3 loop reads CASSLVGQGNTEAFF. For the CDR3, the DNA is TGCGCCAGCAGCTTAGTCGGACAGGGGAACACTGAAGCTTTCTTT.

CDR3 amino acids: CASSPPREGSSTDTQYF. CDR3 bases: TGTGCCAGCTCACCACCGCGGGAGGGGTCTAGCACAGATACGCAGTATTTT. The rearrangement uses TRBV18 and TRBJ2-3, with TRBD2 matching over 9 bases. CDR1 and CDR2 (germline): KGHSH, LQKENI. V was clipped by 0 bases and J by 0 bases; unmatched bases: 4. This CDR3 contains 17 residues.

This clone was seen more than once but under ten times. The J gene is TRBJ2-7, the V gene TRBV3-1 (or the pseudogene TRBV3-2); D assignment may be TRBD1 or TRBD2 (6 bases each). The CDR3 has 14 residues. V was clipped by 5 bases and J by 3 bases, with 14 bases between them. From germline, CDR1 is LGHDT and CDR2 YNNKEL (reference sequence). CDR3 in DNA: TGTGCCAGCAGCAGGGGGGCAGGGAACTACGAGCAGTACTTC. It translates to CASSRGAGNYEQYF.

This chain connects TRBV10-2 to TRBJ2-1; D might be TRBD2 (6 bases). This CDR3 comprises 15 residues. Looked up from germline, CDR1 is WSHSY and CDR2 is SAAADI. Trimming took 2 bases from V and 6 from J, leaving 14 bases between them. In DNA form, the CDR3 reads TGCGCCAGCAGTGAGCAAACGGGAGTTAGCAATGAGCAGTTCTTC. It specifies CASSEQTGVSNEQFF.

The J gene is TRBJ2-1, the V gene TRBV5-5, with D perhaps matching TRBD2 (5 bases). Trimming pared 1 base from V and 2 bases from J, leaving 10 bases between. The CDR3 spans 15 residues. CDR1 and CDR2 (germline): SGHKS, YYEKEE (reference sequence). CDR3 bases: TGTGCCAGCAGCTTGTCTCTAGCAGCCTACAATGAGCAGTTCTTC. Encoded protein: CASSLSLAAYNEQFF.

The V gene is TRBV9, the J gene TRBJ2-3; no firm D call. The germline gives CDR1 SGDLS, CDR2 YYNGEE. This CDR3 is built from 14 residues. V was clipped by 0 bases and J by 4 bases, with 9 bases between them. This chain's CDR3 is CASSVANIPDTQYF. CDR3 in DNA: TGTGCCAGCAGCGTAGCTAATATCCCAGATACGCAGTATTTT. The complete variable domain, with remaining parts taken from reference TRBV9 and TRBJ2-3, reads DSGVTQTPKHLITATGQRVTLRCSPRSGDLSVYWYQQSLDQGLQFLIQYYNGEERAKGNILERFSAQQFPDLHSELNLSSLELGDSALYFCASSVANIPDTQYFGPGTRLTVL.

The chain carries TRBV2 and TRBJ2-1; no reliable D call. Trimming pared 5 bases from V and 3 bases from J, leaving 11 bases between. The CDR3 is 14 residues long. Germline V gene sequence: CDR1 SNHLY, CDR2 FYNNEI. The CDR3 protein is CASSRPEDYNEQFF. The CDR3 DNA reads as TGTGCCAGCAGTCGGCCCGAAGACTACAATGAGCAGTTCTTC.

The chain links TRBV6-5 to TRBJ2-5; TRBD1 might be the D (6 bases). The germline V gene has CDR1 MNHEY and CDR2 SVGAGI. This CDR3 region has 14 residues. Between the trimmed V and J ends, which lost 6 bases and 0 bases, there was a span of 11 bases. The CDR3 loop is CASRQGTDQETQYF. The CDR3 coding sequence is TGTGCCAGCAGACAGGGAACAGACCAAGAGACCCAGTACTTC.

The table lists this clone with a count of one. The chain combines TRBV14 with TRBJ2-7, with D possibly matching TRBD1 (5 bases). V shed 4 bases and J shed 4 bases, with 17 bases lying between them. The CDR3 consists of 15 residues. CDR1 SGHDN and CDR2 FVKESK come from the germline V gene. The CDR3 region has the DNA TGTGCCAGCAGCCCAGATAGGGGCAGAGTTTACGAGCAGTACTTC. It encodes CASSPDRGRVYEQYF. The whole variable domain, remainder taken from reference TRBV14 and TRBJ2-7, is EAGVTQFPSHSVIEKGQTVTLRCDPISGHDNLYWYRRVMGKEIKFLLHFVKESKQDESGMPNNRFLAERTGGTYSTLKVQPAELEDSGVYFCASSPDRGRVYEQYFGPGTRLTVT.

The chain recombines TRBV18 with TRBJ2-5; 7 positions match TRBD2. Trimming removed 2 bases from V and 5 bases from J; junction bases left unmatched: 5. There are 14 residues in the CDR3. Germline CDR1 and CDR2: KGHSH and LQKENI. The CDR3 region is CASSPWGGKETQYF. The CDR3 coding sequence is TGTGCCAGCTCACCATGGGGAGGGAAGGAGACCCAGTACTTC.

The chain is built from TRBV7-2 and TRBJ2-4, with 9 positions matching TRBD1. This CDR3 has 15 residues. V lost 0 bases to trimming and J lost 9 bases; unmatched junction nucleotides: 6. CDR1 and CDR2 from the germline V gene are SGHTA and FQGNSA. The CDR3 protein is CASSLARDRVGIQYF. In DNA form, the CDR3 reads TGTGCCAGCAGCTTAGCCCGGGACAGGGTCGGCATTCAGTACTTC.

The chain uses TRBV9 and TRBJ2-1; 10 nucleotides agree with TRBD2. This CDR3 has 16 amino acids. In germline, CDR1 is SGDLS, CDR2 YYNGEE. Trimming cost V 3 bases and J 6 bases; bases outside gene matches: 9. The CDR3 coding sequence is TGTGCCAGCAGCGAGGTGATTAGCGGGAGGACCAATGAGCAGTTCTTC. Translating it yields CASSEVISGRTNEQFF.

This clone showed up just once. DNA for the CDR3: TGTGCCAGCAGCAAGACTAGCGTAGGGCAAGAGACCCAGTACTTC. As protein: CASSKTSVGQETQYF. The gene calls are TRBV7-2 and TRBJ2-5; 8 bases are a match to TRBD2. CDR1 is SGHTA and CDR2 is FQGNSA in the germline V gene. The CDR3 spans 15 residues. V shed 5 bases and J 2 bases; nucleotides not matched to a gene: 7.

The gene calls are TRBV27 and TRBJ1-5; tentative D call: TRBD1 (5 bases). CDR1 and CDR2 (germline): MNHEY, SMNVEV (reference sequence). V lost 2 bases and J lost 0, with 11 bases in between. The CDR3 has 16 residues. In DNA form, the CDR3 reads TGTGCCAGCAGTTTAGCAGGGAGCTATAGCAATCAGCCCCAGCATTTT. Amino acid sequence: CASSLAGSYSNQPQHF.

The chain employs TRBV28 and TRBJ1-2; D is undetermined. Trimming removed 8 bases from V and 1 base from J, with 14 bases in between. CDR1 MDHEN and CDR2 SYDVKM come from the germline V gene. The CDR3 consists of 14 residues. The CDR3 protein is CASYEVGLNYGYTF. In DNA, the CDR3 is TGTGCCAGCTACGAGGTAGGACTTAACTATGGCTACACCTTC.